A single sample gave rise to the 22 T cell receptor beta chains below, sequenced in a study of shared clonotypes between healthy human individuals. Only in-frame clones appear in the TCRdb table, and some are missing; sequencing was by immunoSEQ multiplex PCR. Among approximately 500,000 clones listed, 90% to 96% were seen once. Sequenced material: naive CD4+ T cells sorted from blood. Subset described: CD45RA+ positively selected. All receptors come from a young woman in good health.

The rearrangement joins TRBV4-1 to TRBJ2-7; TRBD2 matches at 12 bases. This CDR3 spans 19 amino acids. The germline CDR1 and CDR2 sequences are MGHRA and YSYEKL. The J segment lost 6 bases and the V segment lost 1 base, leaving 16 bases of the junction unmatched. CDR3 sequence: CASSQALTSGRGNRGEQYF. CDR3 sequence (DNA): TGCGCCAGCAGCCAAGCTCTGACTAGCGGGAGAGGGAATAGGGGCGAGCAGTACTTC.

The chain links TRBV5-1 to TRBJ2-6, with 8 bases lining up with TRBD1. The CDR3 totals 17 residues. Per the germline V gene, CDR1 is SGHRS and CDR2 is YFSETQ. V shed 1 base and J 0 bases; nucleotides not matched to a gene: 3. CDR3 nucleotide sequence: TGCGCCAGCAGCTTGTGGGGACAGGACTCTGGGGCCAACGTCCTGACTTTC. Amino acids: CASSLWGQDSGANVLTF.

This rearrangement joins TRBV29-1 to TRBJ1-2; 12 bases line up with TRBD1. Germline values: CDR1 SQVTM, CDR2 ANQGSEA. V trimming: 7 bases; J trimming: 6 bases; junction bases outside the gene matches: 12. The CDR3 sequence is 15 residues long. CDR3 in DNA: TGCAGCGCCCACGGGACAGGGGGCTGGGAGGATGGCTACACCTTC. It codes for CSAHGTGGWEDGYTF.

The chain joins TRBV5-1 to TRBJ2-2, with TRBD1 matching over 8 bases. Germline CDR1 is SGHRS and CDR2 is YFSETQ. Germline trimming cut 4 bases from V and 8 bases from J; bases unmatched to any gene: 4. The CDR3 has 13 residues. Written as DNA, the CDR3 is TGCGCCAGCAGCCAGACAGGGGAAGGGGAGCTGTTTTTT. This codes for CASSQTGEGELFF.

A remark on this clone: Other nucleotide sequences from this sample produce the same CDR3. The genes are TRBV19 and TRBJ1-2; D gene uncertain. Trimming removed 0 bases at V and 1 base at J, with 3 bases between. Germline CDR1 LNHDA, CDR2 SQIVND (reference sequence). This CDR3 region has 13 residues. The chain's CDR3 is CASSIDGNYGYTF. Written as DNA, the CDR3 is TGTGCCAGTAGTATAGACGGTAACTATGGCTACACCTTC.

CDR3 DNA: TGCGCCAGCAGCTCACAGGAAGAGACCCAGTACTTC. Translating it yields CASSSQEETQYF. The V and J genes are TRBV5-1 and TRBJ2-5, with a possible D match to TRBD1 (5 bases). CDR1 and CDR2 from the germline V gene are SGHRS and YFSETQ. CDR3 length: 12 amino acids. V lost 3 bases and J lost 3, with 6 bases in between.

The J gene is TRBJ1-1, the V gene TRBV12-1. TRBV12-1 is a known pseudogene. The CDR3 contains 14 residues. In DNA form, the CDR3 reads TGTGCCAGCAGCTTGATTGATCGGAACACTGAAGCTTTCTTT. The encoded protein is CASSLIDRNTEAFF.

Here the CDR3 DNA reads TGTGCCAGCAGCTTGGAATCTCCGCGGGAGGGTAACACCGGGGAGCTGTTTTTT. Translation: CASSLESPREGNTGELFF. This sequence joins TRBV5-4 and TRBJ2-2; 9 bases agree with TRBD2. Germline CDR1 reads SGHNT; CDR2 reads YYREEE (reference sequence). This CDR3 is built from 18 residues. The trim removed 0 bases at V and 2 bases at J, leaving 8 bases unmatched.

The chain carries TRBV19 and TRBJ1-5; 9 bases fit TRBD1. This CDR3 region has 17 residues. The V segment lost 5 bases and the J segment 7 bases; nucleotides outside the gene matches: 15. Germline CDR1 reads LNHDA; CDR2 reads SQIVND (reference sequence). The CDR3 protein is CASSFSNRGRFAQPQHF. In nucleotides, the CDR3 is TGTGCCAGTAGTTTCTCAAACAGGGGGCGCTTTGCACAGCCCCAGCATTTT.

This chain connects TRBV2 to TRBJ2-1; TRBD2 is a possible D gene (6 bases). CDR1 and CDR2 (germline): SNHLY, FYNNEI. The CDR3 totals 16 residues. Trimming took off 6 bases at V and 6 bases at J, with 21 bases between the two ends. The CDR3 region is CASRENSGDDVNEQFF. For the CDR3, the DNA is TGTGCCAGCAGAGAAAACTCGGGAGACGATGTCAATGAGCAGTTCTTC.

The chain is built from TRBV6-1 and TRBJ1-2; 10 bases line up with TRBD1. V shed 6 bases, J shed 5 bases, and the junction held 15 bases outside the gene matches. This CDR3 has 17 residues. CDR1 MNHNS and CDR2 SASEGT come from the germline V gene. The CDR3 DNA sequence: TGTGCCAGCAGAGAACCGGGACAGGGGATGCCCTATTATGGCTACACCTTC. Its protein product is CASREPGQGMPYYGYTF.

This chain uses TRBV28 with TRBJ1-1, with 8 bases fitting TRBD1. The germline V gene has CDR1 MDHEN and CDR2 SYDVKM. The CDR3 has 15 amino acids. V dropped 6 bases and J dropped 4; count of bases not matched to a gene: 10. For the CDR3, the DNA is TGTGCCAGCAGACCAACGGGACAGGTGGGCACTGAAGCTTTCTTT. It codes for CASRPTGQVGTEAFF. Combining the CDR3 with reference TRBV28 and TRBJ1-1 gives the whole variable domain DVKVTQSSRYLVKRTGEKVFLECVQDMDHENMFWYRQDPGLGLRLIYFSYDVKMKEKGDIPEGYSVSREKKERFSLILESASTNQTSMYLCASRPTGQVGTEAFFGQGTRLTVV.

This clone appeared once. The V gene is TRBV28, the J gene TRBJ2-5; D unresolved. The J call may not be correct, given that the DNA end is closer to TRBJ2-7. Germline-derived CDR1 and CDR2 are MDHEN and SYDVKM. CDR3 length: 13 amino acids. The CDR3 spells CASSPRRSYEQYF. In DNA, the CDR3 is TGTGCCAGCAGTCCCAGACGGTCCTACGAGCAGTACTTC.

The chain recombines TRBV27 with TRBJ2-3, with 7 bases lining up with TRBD2. The germline gives CDR1 MNHEY, CDR2 SMNVEV (reference sequence). This CDR3 has 19 residues. V lost 3 bases to trimming and J lost 0 bases; unmatched junction nucleotides: 15. The CDR3 region is CASSFVRDYIRSSTDTQYF. The DNA of the CDR3 is TGTGCCAGCAGTTTCGTCCGGGACTACATACGCTCTAGCACAGATACGCAGTATTTT.

The genes are TRBV4-1 and TRBJ2-2; TRBD1 is a possible D gene (6 bases). The V gene's germline CDR1 is MGHRA and CDR2 YSYEKL. Trimming removed 1 base from V and 6 bases from J, with 12 bases in between. This CDR3 contains 15 residues. DNA of the CDR3: TGCGCCAGCAGCCAAGGTCTCAGGGGCGCCGGGGAGCTGTTTTTT. Encoded protein: CASSQGLRGAGELFF.

This clone showed up just once. CDR3 nucleotide sequence: TGTGCCAGTACAGGGACAGCAGAGTACCAAGAGACCCAGTACTTC. Protein product: CASTGTAEYQETQYF. The J gene is TRBJ2-5, the V gene TRBV28, with 7 bases aligning to TRBD1. Germline lookup yields CDR1 MDHEN and CDR2 SYDVKM. With 9 bases clipped from V and 0 bases from J, the junction kept 10 bases outside the gene matches. The CDR3 is 15 residues long.

The chain has TRBV7-9 and TRBJ2-7; 8 bases align to TRBD2. This CDR3 has 14 residues. V was clipped by 3 bases and J by 4 bases; unmatched bases: 5. Germline CDR1 reads SEHNR; CDR2 reads FQNEAQ (reference sequence). CDR3 sequence (DNA): TGTGCCAGCAGCTTGGCGGGAGGACTATACGAGCAGTACTTC. Its protein product is CASSLAGGLYEQYF.

The chain carries TRBV10-3 and TRBJ2-7; TRBD2 matches at 11 bases. In germline, CDR1 is ENHRY, CDR2 SYGVKD. With 2 bases clipped from V and 7 bases from J, the junction kept 16 bases outside the gene matches. The CDR3 is made up of 18 amino acids. Here the CDR3 DNA reads TGTGCCATCAGTGAGGAGCGACTAGCGGGAAGGGTATCAAAGGAGCAGTACTTC. Encoded protein: CAISEERLAGRVSKEQYF.

V and J are TRBV10-1 and TRBJ2-1; 10 nucleotides agree with TRBD1. CDR3 size: 17 residues. Unmatched junction bases numbered 4, after V lost 0 bases and J lost 2 bases. CDR1 is WNHNN, CDR2 SYGVQD, per germline (reference sequence). The CDR3 protein is CASSESDRGVPYNEQFF. As DNA, the CDR3 is TGCGCCAGCAGTGAGTCGGACAGGGGGGTACCCTACAATGAGCAGTTCTTC.

The chain couples TRBV28 to TRBJ1-2; D possibly corresponds to TRBD1 (5 bases). CDR3 size: 14 residues. CDR1 and CDR2 from the germline V gene are MDHEN and SYDVKM. The ends were cut back, 7 bases at V and 6 bases at J, with 18 bases in the middle. The CDR3 is CASKLDRRGNGYTF. The CDR3 DNA reads TGTGCCAGCAAACTCGACCGCCGGGGGAATGGCTACACCTTC.

The chain combines TRBV15 with TRBJ1-2; no clear D. V lost 0 bases and J 8 bases, leaving 7 bases between the germline ends. The CDR3 covers 12 residues. Germline CDR1 reads LNHNV; CDR2 reads YYDKDF (reference sequence). The CDR3 reads CATSREGFGYTF. Written as DNA, the CDR3 is TGTGCCACCAGCAGAGAGGGGTTCGGCTACACCTTC.

The rearrangement uses TRBV10-3 and TRBJ1-3; D is ambiguous. The length of the CDR3 is 16 residues. Germline V gene lookup returns CDR1 ENHRY and CDR2 SYGVKD. Trimming removed 0 bases at V and 4 bases at J, with 13 bases between. The CDR3 nucleotides are TGTGCCATCAGTGAGTCTCGCGGGATCCGGGGAAACACCATATATTTT. Translated, it gives CAISESRGIRGNTIYF.